The present entry profiles one T cell receptor (beta chain) with its context. Its antigen is not known. The data stem from a study of cytomegalovirus exposure and HLA in healthy donors. Study-wide points: Some segments of the V type, notably TRBV6-2 and TRBV6-3, were excluded as indistinguishable. In a later analysis, a missense DCLRE1C variant was linked to TCR beta V- and J-gene trimming. A previous analysis found most TCR beta V segments productive roughly 90% or roughly 30% of the time.

Both 60 Vbeta primers and 13 Jbeta primers went into the PCR. Data came from immunoSEQ multiplex PCR; TCRdb stores just in-frame clones and leaves some out. The sample holds some 150,000 clones; roughly 85% are singletons and the top ten take approximately 6.3%. This CDR3 has 14 amino acids. From germline, CDR1 is MDHEN and CDR2 SYDVKM. The V and J ends lost 5 bases and 3 bases, in that order; junction bases with no gene match: 6. Sequenced input: PBMCs. The TCR sequence derives from a man aged 40-55 years in good health and CMV-seropositive. The chain has TRBV28 and TRBJ2-7, with 8 bases matching TRBD1. This CDR3 reads CASSPGQDFYEQYF. Written as DNA, the CDR3 is TGTGCCAGCAGTCCGGGACAGGACTTCTACGAGCAGTACTTC.